This T cell receptor (beta chain) derives from a study of immune heterogeneity within non-small cell lung tumors. Template came from bulk tumor genomic DNA, at about 650 ng per sample. From each primary tumor, several far-apart biopsies were obtained during surgery. The study enrolled patients with untreated, newly diagnosed non-small cell lung cancer who underwent curative surgery. It was a multiplex PCR that amplified TCR beta CDR3, with 32 V and 13 J primers. TCRdb called the multiplex PCR reads again in MiXCR, with one record for every CDR3 protein. The sample has 13,000 or so distinct CDR3 sequences, less than 30% seen once. The CDR3 loop spans 15 amino acids. In germline, CDR1 is SGHKS, CDR2 YYEKEE (reference sequence). V gave up 5 bases and J gave up 2 bases, with 17 bases separating them. This clonotype is medium-sized.

The sequence was obtained from a man in his fifties or sixties with non-small cell lung cancer. V and J are TRBV5-5 and TRBJ2-7; a possible D gene is TRBD1 (6 bases). Sequenced material: lung tumor tissue. The DNA of the CDR3 is TGTGCCAGCAGTTTTAACAGGGTCAATCCCTACGAGCAGTACTTC. Encoded protein: CASSFNRVNPYEQYF.